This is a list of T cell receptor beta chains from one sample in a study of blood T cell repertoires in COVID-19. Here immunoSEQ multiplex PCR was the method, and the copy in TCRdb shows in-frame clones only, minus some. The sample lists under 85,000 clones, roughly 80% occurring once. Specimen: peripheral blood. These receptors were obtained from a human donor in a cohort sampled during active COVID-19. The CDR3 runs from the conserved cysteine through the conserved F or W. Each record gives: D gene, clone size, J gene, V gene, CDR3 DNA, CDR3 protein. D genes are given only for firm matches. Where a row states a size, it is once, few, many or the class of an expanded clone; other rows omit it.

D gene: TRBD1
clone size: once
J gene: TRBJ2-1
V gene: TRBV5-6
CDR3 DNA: TGTGCCAGCAGCTCCCGGGACAGGGGGTACAATGAGCAGTTCTTC
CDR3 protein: CASSSRDRGYNEQFF

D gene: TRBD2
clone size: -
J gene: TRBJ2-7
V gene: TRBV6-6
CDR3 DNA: TGTGCCAGCAGTTACTCGAAAGCGGGGGCCTCCTACGAGCAGTACTTC
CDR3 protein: CASSYSKAGASYEQYF

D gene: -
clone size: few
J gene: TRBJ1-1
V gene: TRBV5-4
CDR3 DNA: TGTGCCAGCAGCTTGGCTCGGACAGAGGAAGCTTTCTTT
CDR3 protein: CASSLARTEEAFF

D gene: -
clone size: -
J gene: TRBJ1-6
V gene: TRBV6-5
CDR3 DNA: TGTGCCAGCAGTTACTCGATTTCCCCGGGGGGGACACCCCTCCACTTT
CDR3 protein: CASSYSISPGGTPLHF

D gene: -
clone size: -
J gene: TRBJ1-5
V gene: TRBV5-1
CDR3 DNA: TGCGCCAGCAGCACCACACCTGATCAGCCCCAGCATTTT
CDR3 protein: CASSTTPDQPQHF

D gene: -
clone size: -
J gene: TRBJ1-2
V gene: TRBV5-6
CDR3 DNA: TGTGCCAGCAGCTTGGAACGGGGTCGGTATGGCTACACCTTC
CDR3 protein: CASSLERGRYGYTF

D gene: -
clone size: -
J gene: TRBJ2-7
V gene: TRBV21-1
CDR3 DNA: TGTGCCAGCAGCAAAGGTCGCAGGTACAGCTCCTACGAGCAGTACTTC
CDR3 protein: CASSKGRRYSSYEQYF

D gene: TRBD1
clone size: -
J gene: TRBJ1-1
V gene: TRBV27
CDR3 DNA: TGTGCCAGCAGTTTCAGGGGGCAAGTCACTGAAGCTTTCTTT
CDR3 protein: CASSFRGQVTEAFF

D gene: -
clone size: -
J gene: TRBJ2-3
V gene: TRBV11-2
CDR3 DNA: TGTGCCAGCAGCTTAGACAGGGTAGGCACAGATACGCAGTATTTT
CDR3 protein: CASSLDRVGTDTQYF

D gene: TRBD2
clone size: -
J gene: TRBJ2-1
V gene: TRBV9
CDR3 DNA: TGTGCCAGCAGCGTAGGCTCCTTAAGGCGGGGGGATTACAATGAGCAGTTCTTC
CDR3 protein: CASSVGSLRRGDYNEQFF

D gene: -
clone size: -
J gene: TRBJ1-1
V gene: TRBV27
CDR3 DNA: TGTGCCAGCAGTTTTCAGAGGGGGAGGAACACTGAAGCTTTCTTT
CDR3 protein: CASSFQRGRNTEAFF

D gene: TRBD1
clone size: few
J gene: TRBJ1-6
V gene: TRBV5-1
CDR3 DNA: TGCGCCAGCAGCTTGGGGGCAGGGGGATCACCCCTCCACTTT
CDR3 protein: CASSLGAGGSPLHF

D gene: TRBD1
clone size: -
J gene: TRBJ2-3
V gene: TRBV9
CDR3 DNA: TGTGCCAGCAGCGACCGGGACAGGGGGCCCGATACGCAGTATTTT
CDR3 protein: CASSDRDRGPDTQYF

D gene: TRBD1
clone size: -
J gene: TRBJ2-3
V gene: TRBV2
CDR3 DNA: TGTGCCAGTCGGGACAGGGGGTCTGCAGATACGCAGTATTTT
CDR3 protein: CASRDRGSADTQYF

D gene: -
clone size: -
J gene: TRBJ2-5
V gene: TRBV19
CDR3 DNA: TGTGCCAGTAGTATCTCCGGGACACGCCAAGAGACCCAGTACTTC
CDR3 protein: CASSISGTRQETQYF

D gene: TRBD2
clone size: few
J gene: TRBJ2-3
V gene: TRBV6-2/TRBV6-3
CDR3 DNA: TGTGCCAGCAGTGCCGGACTAAGCGGGGGCTTTCGCACAGATACGCAGTATTTT
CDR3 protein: CASSAGLSGGFRTDTQYF

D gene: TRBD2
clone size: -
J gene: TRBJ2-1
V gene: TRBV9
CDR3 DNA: TGTGCCAGCAGCGTAGCTACACTGGCGGGGGGCGCTAATGAGCAGTTCTTC
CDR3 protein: CASSVATLAGGANEQFF

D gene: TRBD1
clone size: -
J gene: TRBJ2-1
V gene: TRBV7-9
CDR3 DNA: TGTGCCAGCAGCCCGAACAGGGGGGTGTACAATGAGCAGTTCTTC
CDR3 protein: CASSPNRGVYNEQFF

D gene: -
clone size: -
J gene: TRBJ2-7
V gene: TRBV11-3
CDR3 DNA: TGTGCCAGCAGGACCGGGGGGCGATACGAGCAGTACTTC
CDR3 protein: CASRTGGRYEQYF

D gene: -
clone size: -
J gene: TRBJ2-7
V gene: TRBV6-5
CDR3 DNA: TGTGCCAGCAAAAGACAGGTCTCCCTCTACGAGCAGTACTTC
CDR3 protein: CASKRQVSLYEQYF

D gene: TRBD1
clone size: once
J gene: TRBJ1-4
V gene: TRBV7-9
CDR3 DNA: TGTGCCAGCAGCTCGACTACAGGGGGCGCCGATGAAAAACTGTTTTTT
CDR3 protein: CASSSTTGGADEKLFF

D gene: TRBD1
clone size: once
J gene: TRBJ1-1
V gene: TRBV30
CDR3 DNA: TGTGCCTGGATTCTGACAGGGAGCACTGAAGCTTTCTTT
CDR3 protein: CAWILTGSTEAFF

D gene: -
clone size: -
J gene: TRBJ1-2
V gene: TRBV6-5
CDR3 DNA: TGTGCCAGCAGTTATTCAGGGGTCTATGGCTACACCTTC
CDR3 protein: CASSYSGVYGYTF

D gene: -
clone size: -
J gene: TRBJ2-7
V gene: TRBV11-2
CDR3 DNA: TGTGCCAGCAGCTTAGTTACGGGTTACTACGAGCAGTACTTC
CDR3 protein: CASSLVTGYYEQYF

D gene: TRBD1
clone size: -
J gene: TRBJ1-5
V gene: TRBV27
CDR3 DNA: TGTGCCAGCAGTTTATCGGGACAGTTGATTAATAGCAATCAGCCCCAGCATTTT
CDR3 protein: CASSLSGQLINSNQPQHF

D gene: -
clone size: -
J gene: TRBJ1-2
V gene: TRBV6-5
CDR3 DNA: TGTGCCAGCAGTACTAATCGAGTGGGTTACTATGGCTACACCTTC
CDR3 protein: CASSTNRVGYYGYTF

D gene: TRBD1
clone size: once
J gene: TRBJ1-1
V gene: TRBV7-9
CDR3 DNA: TGTGCCAGCAGCTCTCTGACAGGGAGGACTGAAGCTTTCTTT
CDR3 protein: CASSSLTGRTEAFF

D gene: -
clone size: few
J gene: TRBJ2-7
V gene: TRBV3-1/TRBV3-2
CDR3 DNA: TGTGCCAGCAGCCAATTGGCCGCGACCGGAGTTGAGCAGTACTTC
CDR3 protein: CASSQLAATGVEQYF

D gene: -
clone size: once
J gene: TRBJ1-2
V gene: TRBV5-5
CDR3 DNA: TGTGCCAGCAGCTTGGTCCTTAACTATGGCTACACCTTC
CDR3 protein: CASSLVLNYGYTF

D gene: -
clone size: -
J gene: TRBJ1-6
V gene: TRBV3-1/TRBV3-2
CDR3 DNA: TGTGCCAGCAGCCGGGACAAGAATTCACCCCTCCACTTT
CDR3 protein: CASSRDKNSPLHF

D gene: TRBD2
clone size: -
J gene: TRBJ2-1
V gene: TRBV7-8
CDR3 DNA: TGTGCCAGCAGCTTGGGACTAGCGGGGTACAATGAGCAGTTCTTC
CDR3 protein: CASSLGLAGYNEQFF

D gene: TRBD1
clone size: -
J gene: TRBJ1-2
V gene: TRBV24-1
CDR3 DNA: TGTGCCACCAGTGTCGCGGGGACAGGTGGTGGCTACACCTTC
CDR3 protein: CATSVAGTGGGYTF